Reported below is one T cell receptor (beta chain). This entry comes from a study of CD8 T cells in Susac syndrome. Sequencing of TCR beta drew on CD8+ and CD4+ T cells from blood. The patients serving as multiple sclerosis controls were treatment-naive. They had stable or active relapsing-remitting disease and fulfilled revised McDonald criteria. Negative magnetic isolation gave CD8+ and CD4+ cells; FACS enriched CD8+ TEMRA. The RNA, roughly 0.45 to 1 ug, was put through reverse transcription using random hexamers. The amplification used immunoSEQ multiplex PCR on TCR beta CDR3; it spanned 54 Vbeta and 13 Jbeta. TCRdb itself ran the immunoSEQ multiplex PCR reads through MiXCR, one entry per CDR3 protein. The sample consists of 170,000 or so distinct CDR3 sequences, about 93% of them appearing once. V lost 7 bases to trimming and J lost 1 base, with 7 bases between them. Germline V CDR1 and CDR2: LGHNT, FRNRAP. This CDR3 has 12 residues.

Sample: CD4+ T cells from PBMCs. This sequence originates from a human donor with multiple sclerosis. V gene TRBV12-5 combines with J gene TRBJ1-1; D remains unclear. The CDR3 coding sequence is TGTGCTAGTGCTCAGCAGAACACTGAAGCTTTCTTT. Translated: CASAQQNTEAFF.